These 26 T cell receptor beta chains share one sample of origin, sequenced in a study of blood T cell repertoires in COVID-19. The assay was immunoSEQ multiplex PCR, and TCRdb's table has in-frame clones only and misses some. The repertoire holds roughly 250,000 clones, with roughly 88% as singletons. Sequences were obtained from PBMCs or T cells enriched from blood (not recorded which). The receptors derive from a woman younger than 45 who had recovered from COVID-19.

This clone was counted only a few times. The chain uses TRBV10-3 and TRBJ1-1, with no clear D. Germline CDR1 reads ENHRY; CDR2 reads SYGVKD. V lost 2 bases, J lost 13 bases, and 17 bases lay in between. This CDR3 is 13 amino acids long. The CDR3 DNA reads TGTGCCATCAGTGAGGCGGCACCTCGAAGATATTTCTTT. Residues: CAISEAAPRRYFF.

J is TRBJ1-2 and V is TRBV27, with TRBD1 as a possible D gene (6 bases). The CDR3 contains 12 residues. V was pared by 6 bases and J by 5 bases, with 10 bases between. Per germline, CDR1 MNHEY and CDR2 SMNVEV (reference sequence). The CDR3 DNA reads TGTGCCAGCAGCGGGGGGGCTTATGGCTACACCTTC. This encodes CASSGGAYGYTF.

V is TRBV28 and J is TRBJ1-1; 11 bases match TRBD1. Trimming cost V 6 bases and J 5 bases; bases outside gene matches: 8. The CDR3 has 15 residues. Per the germline V gene, CDR1 is MDHEN and CDR2 is SYDVKM. The CDR3 DNA reads as TGTGCCAGCAGCCGAGGCGGGACAGGGGGAACTGAAGCTTTCTTT. Translating it yields CASSRGGTGGTEAFF.

V and J are TRBV25-1 and TRBJ2-7, with D possibly being TRBD2 (6 bases). CDR1 and CDR2 from the germline V gene are MGHDK and SYGVNS. Between the trimmed V and J ends, which lost 1 base and 3 bases, there was a span of 10 bases. This CDR3 spans 14 amino acids. The chain's CDR3 is CASSESAGGYEQYF. CDR3 nucleotide sequence: TGTGCCAGCAGTGAATCAGCCGGGGGCTACGAGCAGTACTTC.

This CDR3 is CASSQVRVLSDEQYF. The DNA for the CDR3 is TGCGCCAGCAGCCAAGTGCGGGTTCTGTCGGACGAGCAGTACTTC. This sequence joins TRBV4-1 and TRBJ2-7, with D possibly matching TRBD2 (5 bases). V gave up 1 base and J gave up 5 bases, with 15 bases separating them. Germline assignment: CDR1 MGHRA and CDR2 YSYEKL. The CDR3 consists of 15 residues.

This chain joins TRBV19 and TRBJ1-1; TRBD1 matches 7 bases. V shed 3 bases, J shed 2 bases, and the junction held 6 bases outside the gene matches. The CDR3 length is 15 residues. The germline gives CDR1 LNHDA, CDR2 SQIVND (reference sequence). The CDR3 region has the DNA TGTGCCAGTAGTATTGAGGGACAGCCTAACACTGAAGCTTTCTTT. As protein: CASSIEGQPNTEAFF.

The chain recombines TRBV6-5 with TRBJ2-5, with D possibly being TRBD2 (7 bases). From germline, CDR1 is MNHEY and CDR2 SVGAGI. This CDR3 is built from 15 residues. V was trimmed by 0 bases and J by 4 bases, leaving 12 bases between them. The CDR3 region is CASSYSRGGVETQYF. Here the CDR3 DNA reads TGTGCCAGCAGTTACTCGAGGGGGGGCGTAGAGACCCAGTACTTC.

V and J are TRBV28 and TRBJ2-7; 8 nucleotides line up with TRBD2. Germline loops: CDR1 MDHEN, CDR2 SYDVKM. The CDR3 is made up of 14 amino acids. Trimming removed 7 bases from V and 0 bases from J; junction bases left unmatched: 5. DNA for the CDR3: TGTGCCAGCATAAGCGGGGGACTCTCCTACGAGCAGTACTTC. Translating it yields CASISGGLSYEQYF. Full variable domain (remainder filled in from reference TRBV28 and TRBJ2-7): DVKVTQSSRYLVKRTGEKVFLECVQDMDHENMFWYRQDPGLGLRLIYFSYDVKMKEKGDIPEGYSVSREKKERFSLILESASTNQTSMYLCASISGGLSYEQYFGPGTRLTVT.

This clone appeared a few times. This rearrangement joins TRBV18 to TRBJ2-7, with 12 bases lining up with TRBD2. V gave up 3 bases and J gave up 6 bases; unmatched junction bases: 0. Germline CDR1 is KGHSH and CDR2 is LQKENI. The CDR3 contains 13 residues. CDR3 nucleotides: TGTGCCAGCTCACCGGGACTAGCGGGCGAGCAGTACTTC. Translating gives CASSPGLAGEQYF.

V usage is TRBV27 and J usage is TRBJ1-5, with unresolved D. Trimming took off 3 bases at V and 7 bases at J, with 13 bases between the two ends. Germline V gene lookup returns CDR1 MNHEY and CDR2 SMNVEV (reference sequence). The CDR3 consists of 14 residues. CDR3 sequence (DNA): TGTGCCAGCAGTTTCCGGCCGTCGGGACAGCCCCAGCATTTT. Protein: CASSFRPSGQPQHF.

CDR3 in amino acids: CAWSRSSNQPQHF. DNA for the CDR3: TGTGCCTGGAGTAGGAGTAGCAATCAGCCCCAGCATTTT. The chain uses TRBV30 and TRBJ1-5, with unresolved D. This CDR3 region has 13 residues. Germline V gene data show CDR1 as GTSNPN and CDR2 as SVGIG (reference sequence). The ends were cut back, 2 bases at V and 0 bases at J, with 5 bases in the middle.

The chain recombines TRBV6-5 with TRBJ1-6; 9 bases match TRBD1. Trimming at V came to 0 bases and at J to 8 bases, leaving 2 bases not matched to a gene. This CDR3 comprises 15 residues. Germline values: CDR1 MNHEY, CDR2 SVGAGI. The CDR3 coding sequence is TGTGCCAGCAGTTACTCGAGACAGGGGGATTCACCCCTCCACTTT. Translation gives CASSYSRQGDSPLHF.

This chain links TRBV5-1 with TRBJ2-5; unclear D gene. The germline V gene encodes CDR1 SGHRS and CDR2 YFSETQ. This CDR3 region has 14 residues. Between the trimmed V and J ends, which lost 7 bases and 2 bases, there was a span of 15 bases. The CDR3 region is CASGRLYNQETQYF. The CDR3 coding sequence is TGCGCCAGCGGCAGACTGTACAATCAAGAGACCCAGTACTTC.

CDR3 sequence (DNA): TGTGCCAGCAGCGGAATAGGGGGCGATGAAAAACTGTTTTTT. Encoded protein: CASSGIGGDEKLFF. J is TRBJ1-4 and V is TRBV9, with TRBD1 identical over 7 bases. The CDR3 contains 14 residues. The V gene end was trimmed by 3 bases and the J gene end by 6 bases; junction bases not matched to a gene: 5. Germline V gene sequence: CDR1 SGDLS, CDR2 YYNGEE.

This chain links TRBV7-9 with TRBJ1-1; 7 bases are shared with TRBD1. This CDR3 comprises 14 residues. The V gene end was trimmed by 6 bases and the J gene end by 5 bases; junction bases not matched to a gene: 9. The V gene's germline CDR1 is SEHNR and CDR2 FQNEAQ (reference sequence). The CDR3 spells CASRPEQGWTEAFF. The CDR3 DNA reads as TGTGCCAGCAGGCCCGAACAGGGGTGGACTGAAGCTTTCTTT.

This clone has just a few counts. This chain joins TRBV5-6 and TRBJ2-2; TRBD1 might be the D (6 bases). CDR1 and CDR2 from the germline V gene are SGHDT and YYEEEE. The CDR3 sequence is 15 residues long. The V and J ends lost 4 bases and 1 base respectively, with 11 bases between them. DNA of the CDR3: TGTGCCAGCAGCCCGGACAGCAGGAACACCGGGGAGCTGTTTTTT. Translation gives CASSPDSRNTGELFF.

The V gene is TRBV6-5, the J gene TRBJ1-2; D ambiguous. V was trimmed by 0 bases and J by 8 bases, leaving 13 bases between them. There are 14 residues in the CDR3. In germline, CDR1 is MNHEY, CDR2 SVGAGI. The CDR3 nucleotides are TGTGCCAGCAGTTACTCGAGACTCTCGGGGGGCTACACCTTC. Translation: CASSYSRLSGGYTF.

This sequence joins TRBV4-1 and TRBJ1-4; D is unclear. Per germline, CDR1 MGHRA and CDR2 YSYEKL. V lost 10 bases and J 7 bases, leaving 22 bases between the germline ends. CDR3 length equals 15 residues. The CDR3 sequence: CATKKTGSGSEKLFF. Written as DNA, the CDR3 is TGCGCCACCAAGAAAACCGGGAGCGGGAGTGAAAAACTGTTTTTT.

The chain is built from TRBV5-5 and TRBJ2-6; 9 nucleotides align to TRBD2. This CDR3 has 17 amino acids. Germline CDR1 and CDR2: SGHKS and YYEKEE (reference sequence). Losses at the gene ends were 6 bases for V and 1 base for J; bases not matched to a gene: 8. In DNA, the CDR3 is TGTGCCAGCACCAGCGGGGGGAGCCCTTCTGGGGCCAACGTCCTGACTTTC. Encoded protein: CASTSGGSPSGANVLTF.

The chain has TRBV6-4 and TRBJ1-2; unclear D gene. The V gene's germline CDR1 is MRHNA and CDR2 SNTAGT. The CDR3 totals 15 residues. V was clipped by 8 bases and J by 1 base, with 17 bases between them. CDR3 bases: TGTGCCAGCCGTGTATTTCCTGAGGTTAACTATGGCTACACCTTC. Protein: CASRVFPEVNYGYTF.

Remarks on this clone: This sample also contains other DNA sequences that code for the same CDR3. This rearrangement joins TRBV6-5 to TRBJ1-5; a possible D gene is TRBD1 (5 bases). V lost 0 bases and J 2 bases, leaving 8 bases between the germline ends. The germline CDR1 and CDR2 sequences are MNHEY and SVGAGI. This CDR3 spans 15 amino acids. In DNA form, the CDR3 reads TGTGCCAGCAGTTACTCGGGGGGAGGCAATCAGCCCCAGCATTTT. This translates into CASSYSGGGNQPQHF.

CDR3 in amino acids: CAWRSTEVGYTF. CDR3 in DNA: TGTGCCTGGAGGTCGACTGAAGTGGGCTACACCTTC. V usage is TRBV30 and J usage is TRBJ1-2; unclear D gene. Trimming took 3 bases from V and 8 from J, leaving 13 bases between them. This CDR3 has 12 amino acids. The germline V gene has CDR1 GTSNPN and CDR2 SVGIG (reference sequence).

This clone was detected only once. J is TRBJ1-6 and V is TRBV6-5; weak D call: TRBD1 (6 bases). Trimming shortened V by 4 bases and J by 9 bases, and 7 bases separated the two germline ends. The V gene's germline CDR1 is MNHEY and CDR2 SVGAGI. This CDR3 is built from 12 residues. The CDR3 is CASSLQGSPLHF. The CDR3 DNA sequence: TGTGCCAGCAGTTTACAGGGTTCACCCCTCCACTTT.

The chain has TRBV9 and TRBJ1-1, with 9 bases that match TRBD1. Germline CDR1 reads SGDLS; CDR2 reads YYNGEE. The CDR3 is 15 amino acids. The ends lost 3 bases at V and 7 bases at J; junction bases unmatched: 10. CDR3 amino acids: CASSAWGQGIVEAFF. The CDR3 nucleotides are TGTGCCAGCAGCGCCTGGGGACAGGGAATCGTTGAAGCTTTCTTT.

This clone showed up just once. In DNA form, the CDR3 reads TGCGCCAGCAGCCCGGGACAGGGGCTTTCTGAAGCTTTCTTT. Translating it yields CASSPGQGLSEAFF. The chain joins TRBV5-1 to TRBJ1-1; 10 bases fit TRBD1. CDR3 size: 14 residues. The junction had 6 bases not matched to a gene; V was cut back by 4 bases and J by 6 bases. CDR1 and CDR2 (germline): SGHRS, YFSETQ.

The chain recombines TRBV5-4 with TRBJ2-7, with D possibly being TRBD2 (6 bases). V was shortened by 2 bases and J by 2 bases, with 11 bases between the two germline ends. There are 14 residues in the CDR3. The germline V gene has CDR1 SGHNT and CDR2 YYREEE (reference sequence). Here the CDR3 reads CASSFMGTPYEQYF. The CDR3 coding sequence is TGTGCCAGCAGCTTTATGGGGACTCCCTACGAGCAGTACTTC.